The 9 T cell receptor beta chains below all came from one sample that was sequenced in a study of beta chain features in type 1 diabetes. Whole-study results and caveats: Moderate but significant shortening of TCRB CDR3s was recorded in all four CD4+ subsets from Type 1 diabetes patients.

These receptors lack a known antigen. Of the isolated RNA, all was reverse transcribed, and so the sequenced material was expressed TCRB transcripts. Generated by immunoSEQ multiplex PCR, the TCRdb table keeps only in-frame clones and is missing some. The sample records some 350,000 clones, 8.5% to 10% being singletons. The source material was central memory CD4+ T cells from blood. The receptors here all came from a man aged 30 to 39 with type 1 diabetes.

In its sample, this clone was seen a few times. V is TRBV9 and J is TRBJ2-1; 10 bases are shared with TRBD2. There are 19 residues in the CDR3. Germline V CDR1 and CDR2: SGDLS, YYNGEE. Trimming took 0 bases from V and 1 from J; bases not matched to a gene: 10. The CDR3 nucleotides are TGTGCCAGCAGCGTAGGAGGTGGGCTAGCGGGGGAATCCTACAATGAGCAGTTCTTC. This encodes CASSVGGGLAGESYNEQFF.

This clone was observed a few times. The chain joins TRBV15 to TRBJ2-6, with 12 bases fitting TRBD2. V lost 3 bases to trimming and J lost 1 base; unmatched junction nucleotides: 16. In germline, CDR1 is LNHNV, CDR2 YYDKDF (reference sequence). The CDR3 extends over 22 amino acids. CDR3 nucleotides: TGTGCCACCAGCAGCTCGGGACTAGCGGGTATGGGGCGGGTGTCTGGGGCCAACGTCCTGACTTTC. Translated: CATSSSGLAGMGRVSGANVLTF.

The V and J genes are TRBV30 and TRBJ1-1; D gene ambiguous. The V gene lost 2 bases and the J gene lost 2 bases, with 9 bases spanning the gap. The length of the CDR3 is 13 residues. CDR1 and CDR2 (germline): GTSNPN, SVGIG (reference sequence). The CDR3 sequence is CAWSTDVNTEAFF. CDR3 bases: TGTGCCTGGAGTACCGACGTTAACACTGAAGCTTTCTTT. The full variable domain, in which reference TRBV30 and TRBJ1-1 provide the parts outside the CDR3, is SQTIHQWPATLVQPVGSPLSLECTVEGTSNPNLYWYRQAAGRGLQLLFYSVGIGQISSEVPQNLSASRPQDRQFILSSKKLLLSDSGFYLCAWSTDVNTEAFFGQGTRLTVV.

The V and J genes are TRBV7-6 and TRBJ1-1, with D possibly matching TRBD1 (5 bases). Trimming removed 5 bases at V and 10 bases at J, with 23 bases between. The length of the CDR3 is 15 residues. CDR1 is SGHVS and CDR2 is FNYEAQ in the germline V gene. CDR3 in amino acids: CASSPRGTTTAGAFF. CDR3 coding DNA: TGTGCCAGCAGCCCTCGAGGGACCACCACGGCTGGAGCTTTCTTT.

The rearrangement joins TRBV6-1 to TRBJ2-2; D not resolved. The CDR3 has 16 amino acids. Germline V gene sequence: CDR1 MNHNS, CDR2 SASEGT. Deletions cut 1 base from V and 2 bases from J, with 11 bases between. The CDR3, as DNA: TGTGCCAGCAGTGAAGGACGGTTAATAAACACCGGGGAGCTGTTTTTT. It yields the protein CASSEGRLINTGELFF.

This clone occurred a few times. The J gene is TRBJ1-2, the V gene TRBV5-6, with 8 bases matching TRBD1. Looked up from germline, CDR1 is SGHDT and CDR2 is YYEEEE. V was pared by 5 bases and J by 6 bases, with 6 bases of the junction left unmatched. The CDR3 consists of 13 residues. The CDR3 reads CASRPGQGHGYTF. The DNA for the CDR3 is TGTGCCAGCAGACCCGGACAGGGACATGGCTACACCTTC.

This clone has just one count. A read error may explain this, as a much larger clone is one base away. The CDR3 DNA reads as TGTGCCAGCAGCTTTTTAGGGGGACAGTTCTTC. Translated: CASSFLGGQFF. V usage is TRBV5-4 and J usage is TRBJ2-1, with D maybe TRBD1 (6 bases). Germline CDR1 is SGHNT and CDR2 is YYREEE (reference sequence). CDR3 size: 11 residues. V was clipped by 2 bases and J by 13 bases, with 10 bases between them.

The sample holds a few counts of this clone. This rearrangement joins TRBV6-5 to TRBJ2-1; D gene unclear. The ends were cut back, 8 bases at V and 4 bases at J, with 9 bases in the middle. Germline V gene lookup returns CDR1 MNHEY and CDR2 SVGAGI. The CDR3 covers 12 residues. The CDR3 DNA is TGTGCCAGCTCGAAAGGGTACAATGAGCAGTTCTTC. Protein: CASSKGYNEQFF.

The gene calls are TRBV5-4 and TRBJ1-5, with no clear D. The CDR3 is 13 residues long. Trimming shortened V by 4 bases and J by 6 bases, and 11 bases separated the two germline ends. Germline CDR1 reads SGHNT; CDR2 reads YYREEE (reference sequence). The CDR3 DNA reads TGTGCCAGCAGCCGACAAGGAGCTCAGCCCCAGCATTTT. It encodes CASSRQGAQPQHF.